Following are 32 T cell receptor beta chains from one sample sequenced in a study of T cells in Graves' hyperthyroidism and ophthalmopathy. Template material for amplifying TCR beta CDR3 regions consisted of RNA transcripts. First-round RT-PCR with HTBI primers amplified the TCR CDR3 region. TCRdb independently ran MiXCR on the multiplex PCR reads; one entry per CDR3 protein. The sample carries 550,000 to 700,000 distinct CDR3 sequences, roughly 15% recorded once. Sequencing used blood. Source of these receptors: a woman aged 40 to 49 with Graves' ophthalmopathy.

This clonotype was detected many times. The V call is TRBV27, the J call TRBJ1-1; TRBD1 matches 10 bases. This CDR3 contains 12 residues. The V and J ends lost 10 bases and 4 bases, in that order; junction bases with no gene match: 3. Looked up from germline, CDR1 is MNHEY and CDR2 is SMNVEV (reference sequence). The CDR3 is CATRDRGTEAFF. The CDR3, as DNA: TGTGCCACCCGGGACAGGGGCACTGAAGCTTTCTTT.

In its sample, this clonotype was seen a few times. The chain employs TRBV7-3 and TRBJ2-4; 9 bases line up with TRBD1. The J segment lost 7 bases and the V segment lost 5 bases, leaving 6 bases of the junction unmatched. The CDR3 length is 14 residues. CDR1 is SGHTA, CDR2 FQGTGA, per germline. The CDR3 loop reads CASSPGTGSNIQYF. The DNA of the CDR3 is TGTGCCAGCAGCCCCGGGACAGGGAGCAACATTCAGTACTTC.

This clonotype was detected many times. CDR3 in amino acids: CASKGTGVETQYF. CDR3 in DNA: TGTGCCAGTAAGGGCACAGGCGTGGAGACCCAGTACTTC. The rearrangement links TRBV19 to TRBJ2-5, with TRBD1 as a possible D gene (5 bases). Trimming took 7 bases from V and 5 from J, leaving 14 bases between them. Germline loops: CDR1 LNHDA, CDR2 SQIVND (reference sequence). This CDR3 is built from 13 residues.

This clonotype was seen repeatedly, ten times or more. The genes are TRBV6-5 and TRBJ2-7; 10 bases line up with TRBD2. CDR3 length: 14 residues. Germline V gene sequence: CDR1 MNHEY, CDR2 SVGAGI. The ends lost 4 bases at V and 5 bases at J; junction bases unmatched: 5. The CDR3 bases are TGTGCCAGCAGTTTGGGACTAGCGAACGACGAGCAGTACTTC. This gives the protein CASSLGLANDEQYF.

There are many counts of this clonotype. The junction departs from the called germline gene at one end, perhaps through a read error. The chain has TRBV20-1 and TRBJ1-1; maybe TRBD1 (6 bases). Germline V gene sequence: CDR1 DFQATT, CDR2 SNEGSKA (reference sequence). The CDR3 sequence is 15 residues long. CDR3 loop: CSARGLRGGDTEAFF. The CDR3 nucleotides read TGCAGTGCTAGAGGGTTAAGGGGGGGGGACACTGAAGCCTTCTTT.

The rearrangement uses TRBV11-2 and TRBJ2-1, with 13 bases fitting TRBD2. With V trimmed by 5 bases and J by 9 bases, 13 bases remained unmatched. The CDR3 consists of 17 residues. Germline CDR1 is SGHAT and CDR2 is FQNNGV. Here the CDR3 DNA reads TGTGCCAGCAGCCTACAGGGACTAGCGGGAACACCCCCTGAGCAGTTCTTC. Encoded protein: CASSLQGLAGTPPEQFF.

This clonotype was recorded many times. The rearrangement uses TRBV2 and TRBJ1-2, with 7 nucleotides matching TRBD1. The V gene's germline CDR1 is SNHLY and CDR2 FYNNEI. V was clipped by 6 bases and J by 6 bases; unmatched bases: 7. The CDR3 extends over 13 amino acids. The CDR3 spells CASRGQATDGYTF. The CDR3 coding sequence is TGTGCCAGCAGAGGACAGGCTACGGATGGCTACACCTTC.

The V and J genes are TRBV6-5 and TRBJ2-7; 7 bases are shared with TRBD1. V shed 0 bases, J shed 5 bases, and the junction held 10 bases outside the gene matches. The germline V gene has CDR1 MNHEY and CDR2 SVGAGI. The length of the CDR3 is 16 residues. CDR3 bases: TGTGCCAGCAGTTACTCGAGTAATCAAGGGGGCGACGAGCAGTACTTC. As protein: CASSYSSNQGGDEQYF.

This clonotype was found once. The genes are TRBV28 and TRBJ2-7; 9 bases agree with TRBD2. The length of the CDR3 is 14 residues. CDR1 is MDHEN, CDR2 SYDVKM, per germline. V lost 7 bases and J lost 5; bases outside the gene matches: 9. The chain's CDR3 is CASTLGLAWDEQYF. DNA for the CDR3: TGTGCCAGCACCCTAGGACTAGCGTGGGACGAGCAGTACTTC.

This clonotype has ten or more counts. The chain links TRBV2 to TRBJ2-3, with 7 bases that match TRBD2. V was clipped by 7 bases and J by 2 bases; unmatched bases: 3. The CDR3 extends over 13 amino acids. CDR1 and CDR2 from the germline V gene are SNHLY and FYNNEI. CDR3 DNA: TGTGCCAGCAACGGGGGGTACACAGATACGCAGTATTTT. Its protein product is CASNGGYTDTQYF.

This clonotype was recorded many times. This chain joins TRBV5-1 and TRBJ2-3; weak D call: TRBD2 (6 bases). The CDR3 contains 13 residues. Deletions cut 5 bases from V and 6 bases from J, with 13 bases between. Germline V gene sequence: CDR1 SGHRS, CDR2 YFSETQ. The CDR3 region has the DNA TGCGCCAGCAGTCGGGGGAGCAGGGATACGCAGTATTTT. Translating gives CASSRGSRDTQYF.

The chain employs TRBV13 and TRBJ2-7, with 7 bases that match TRBD1. Trimming took 3 bases from V and 4 from J; bases not matched to a gene: 6. The CDR3 runs 14 residues. CDR1 is PRHDT, CDR2 FYEKMQ, per germline (reference sequence). CDR3 residues: CASSFRDSIYEQYF. The CDR3 coding sequence is TGTGCCAGCAGCTTCCGGGACAGCATTTACGAGCAGTACTTC.

This clonotype was counted ten times or more. V usage is TRBV6-1 and J usage is TRBJ2-7; no clear D gene. The CDR3 is 14 amino acids. The germline gives CDR1 MNHNS, CDR2 SASEGT. The ends were cut back, 0 bases at V and 0 bases at J, with 6 bases in the middle. The CDR3 DNA is TGTGCCAGCAGTGAAGCTGTGGCCTCCTACGAGCAGTACTTC. Translating it yields CASSEAVASYEQYF.

This clonotype has ten or more counts. V gene TRBV28 combines with J gene TRBJ1-1; D unresolved. V lost 3 bases, J lost 0 bases, and 14 bases lay in between. Germline V gives CDR1 MDHEN, CDR2 SYDVKM. This CDR3 comprises 16 residues. The CDR3 DNA follows: TGTGCCAGCAGTTTTTTTGTCAGGCGGTTGAACACTGAAGCTTTCTTT. Amino acids: CASSFFVRRLNTEAFF.

In this sample, this clonotype turned up a few times. The chain uses TRBV30 and TRBJ2-7, with TRBD1 identical over 7 bases. This CDR3 region has 16 residues. V lost 3 bases, J lost 0 bases, and 11 bases stayed unmatched. Germline CDR1 and CDR2: GTSNPN and SVGIG (reference sequence). The CDR3 nucleotides are TGTGCCTGGAGACGGCACCGACAGGGTGGCTCCTACGAGCAGTACTTC. Amino acid sequence: CAWRRHRQGGSYEQYF.

There are many counts of this clonotype. The V call is TRBV27, the J call TRBJ1-5; 11 bases are a match to TRBD1. The CDR3 runs 16 residues. Germline-derived CDR1 and CDR2 are MNHEY and SMNVEV (reference sequence). The V gene end was trimmed by 5 bases and the J gene end by 5 bases; junction bases not matched to a gene: 8. CDR3 region: CASSPRTGGGYQPQHF. CDR3 DNA: TGTGCCAGCAGTCCCCGGACAGGGGGCGGTTATCAGCCCCAGCATTTT.

This clonotype was seen many times. The chain carries TRBV12-3 or TRBV12-4 and TRBJ2-5, with 7 nucleotides matching TRBD2. V was pared by 4 bases and J by 4 bases, with 3 bases of the junction left unmatched. The CDR3 is 13 amino acids. The CDR3 DNA sequence: TGTGCCAGCAGTTATGCTAGCGGAGAGACCCAGTACTTC. Residues: CASSYASGETQYF.

This clonotype was picked up many times. A read error is likely, as this CDR3 ends without the conserved phenylalanine or tryptophan. This chain connects TRBV20-1 to TRBJ2-7, with 8 bases that match TRBD2. The germline V gene encodes CDR1 DFQATT and CDR2 SNEGSKA (reference sequence). This CDR3 has 12 amino acids. After removal of 7 bases from V and 5 bases from J, the junction contained 7 bases not matched to a gene. This CDR3 reads CSVTGTRNEQYL. The DNA of the CDR3 is TGCAGTGTGACCGGGACTAGGAACGAGCAGTACCTC.

In its sample, this clonotype was seen many times. The chain recombines TRBV12-3 or TRBV12-4 with TRBJ1-5; D remains ambiguous. The CDR3 spans 15 residues. Trimming shortened V by 6 bases and J by 0 bases, and 12 bases separated the two germline ends. CDR3 DNA sequence: TGTGCCAGCAGGCAAACCGGGAATAGCAATCAGCCCCAGCATTTT. Protein product: CASRQTGNSNQPQHF.

The rearrangement uses TRBV5-1 and TRBJ2-3, with D tentatively TRBD2 (6 bases). This CDR3 region has 15 residues. CDR1 and CDR2 (germline): SGHRS, YFSETQ. V was pared by 0 bases and J by 4 bases, with 12 bases between. CDR3: CASSLVVAGSDTQYF. The CDR3 DNA sequence: TGCGCCAGCAGCTTGGTGGTGGCGGGGTCAGATACGCAGTATTTT. The whole variable domain, filled in from reference TRBV5-1 and TRBJ2-3, reads KAGVTQTPRYLIKTRGQQVTLSCSPISGHRSVSWYQQTPGQGLQFLFEYFSETQRNKGNFPGRFSGRQFSNSRSEMNVSTLELGDSALYLCASSLVVAGSDTQYFGPGTRLTVL.

This clonotype was seen many times. The rearrangement joins TRBV6-5 to TRBJ2-6; 10 bases match TRBD1. Germline V gives CDR1 MNHEY, CDR2 SVGAGI. Trimming at V came to 10 bases and at J to 0 bases, leaving 6 bases not matched to a gene. CDR3 length: 16 residues. CDR3 in amino acids: CATRTGGISGANVLTF. Here the CDR3 DNA reads TGTGCCACTAGGACAGGGGGTATCTCTGGGGCCAACGTCCTGACTTTC.

This clonotype was recorded once. V is TRBV11-2 and J is TRBJ2-7; possible D gene TRBD1, 5 bases. V dropped 1 base and J dropped 3 bases, with 10 bases sitting between them. There are 14 residues in the CDR3. Germline V gene lookup returns CDR1 SGHAT and CDR2 FQNNGV. This chain's CDR3 is CASSLAPGNYEQYF. The CDR3 DNA is TGTGCCAGCAGCTTAGCCCCAGGGAACTACGAGCAGTACTTC.

This clonotype was seen many times. V gene TRBV28 combines with J gene TRBJ2-7; unclear D gene. Per the germline V gene, CDR1 is MDHEN and CDR2 is SYDVKM. Trimming cost V 3 bases and J 5 bases, with 11 bases left between them. The CDR3 spans 13 residues. CDR3 sequence reads: CASSLIGSDEQYF. The CDR3 DNA follows: TGTGCCAGCAGTTTGATAGGGTCGGACGAGCAGTACTTC.

The table lists this clonotype with a few counts. The rearrangement joins TRBV30 to TRBJ1-1; D remains unclear. The germline gives CDR1 GTSNPN, CDR2 SVGIG (reference sequence). Trimming pared 4 bases from V and 5 bases from J, leaving 8 bases between. This CDR3 has 11 amino acids. The CDR3 is CAWKGSTEAFF. CDR3 bases: TGTGCCTGGAAGGGATCGACTGAAGCTTTCTTT.

To note about this clonotype: At one end the junction does not follow the germline gene, possibly because of a read error. This chain uses TRBV18 with TRBJ1-1; D is uncertain. The CDR3 is made up of 14 amino acids. Germline V gives CDR1 KGHSH, CDR2 LQKENI. CDR3 sequence (DNA): TGTGCCAGCTCCCCAAAAAGCGATTTGATAGAAGCTCTCTTT. This codes for CASSPKSDLIEALF.

The V and J genes are TRBV7-2 and TRBJ2-5; D gene ambiguous. This CDR3 has 14 amino acids. The V gene's germline CDR1 is SGHTA and CDR2 FQGNSA. V lost 3 bases to trimming and J lost 3 bases, with 11 bases between them. The chain's CDR3 is CASSFYRQKETQYF. The CDR3 DNA is TGTGCCAGCAGCTTCTACCGGCAGAAAGAGACCCAGTACTTC.

Ten or more counts support this clonotype. The chain links TRBV20-1 to TRBJ2-4, with 12 positions matching TRBD2. The germline CDR1 and CDR2 sequences are DFQATT and SNEGSKA (reference sequence). Trimming at V came to 3 bases and at J to 2 bases, leaving 5 bases not matched to a gene. This CDR3 has 16 residues. The CDR3 DNA reads as TGCAGTGCTAGTTTGACTAGCGGGAGTTCCAAAAACATTCAGTACTTC. This gives the protein CSASLTSGSSKNIQYF.

This clonotype appeared a few times. The genes are TRBV18 and TRBJ2-7, with TRBD1 matching over 9 bases. V lost 3 bases to trimming and J lost 6 bases; unmatched junction nucleotides: 21. The CDR3 consists of 19 residues. Germline CDR1 KGHSH, CDR2 LQKENI. DNA of the CDR3: TGTGCCAGCTCACCGTTTCCGGGACAGGGCTCCAGAAATGGACGCGAGCAGTACTTC. Protein sequence: CASSPFPGQGSRNGREQYF.

The rearrangement links TRBV28 to TRBJ1-2, with 7 bases lining up with TRBD1. The trim removed 10 bases at V and 3 bases at J, leaving 5 bases unmatched. This CDR3 region has 12 residues. CDR1 is MDHEN and CDR2 is SYDVKM in the germline V gene. The CDR3 coding sequence is TGTGCCACCCCAGGGGGGGACTATGGCTACACCTTC. It specifies CATPGGDYGYTF.

Remarks on this clonotype: A much larger clonotype is one base distant, so this may be a read error. The chain links TRBV6-5 to TRBJ1-6, with 7 bases lining up with TRBD1. This CDR3 is 16 amino acids long. CDR1 and CDR2 from the germline V gene are MNHEY and SVGAGI. The J segment lost 8 bases and the V segment lost 2 bases, leaving 9 bases of the junction unmatched. For the CDR3, the DNA is TGTGCCAGCAGTTACGGGGAGACAGGGCCTTATTCACCCCTCCACTTT. Amino acid sequence: CASSYGETGPYSPLHF.

This chain connects TRBV10-3 to TRBJ2-7, with D possibly matching TRBD1 (7 bases). The CDR3 is made up of 16 amino acids. CDR1 is ENHRY and CDR2 is SYGVKD in the germline V gene. Trimming pared 6 bases from V and 1 base from J, leaving 19 bases between. DNA for the CDR3: TGTGCCATCAGAGCCGACCGGGGGACAGCATCCTACGAGCAGTACTTC. Its protein is CAIRADRGTASYEQYF.

This clonotype was seen ten or more times. This chain joins TRBV6-1 and TRBJ1-5; TRBD1 matches at 7 bases. This CDR3 has 15 amino acids. The ends lost 5 bases at V and 2 bases at J; junction bases unmatched: 6. CDR1 and CDR2 (germline): MNHNS, SASEGT. CDR3 coding DNA: TGTGCCAGCAGTCCAGGGGGGGCAGGCAATCAGCCCCAGCATTTT. This gives the protein CASSPGGAGNQPQHF.